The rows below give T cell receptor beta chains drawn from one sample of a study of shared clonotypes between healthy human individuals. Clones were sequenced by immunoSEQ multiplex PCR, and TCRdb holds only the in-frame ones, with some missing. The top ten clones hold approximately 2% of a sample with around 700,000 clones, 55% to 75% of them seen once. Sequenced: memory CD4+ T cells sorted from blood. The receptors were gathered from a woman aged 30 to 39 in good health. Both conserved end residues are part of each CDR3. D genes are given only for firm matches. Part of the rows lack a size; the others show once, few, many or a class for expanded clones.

TGTGCCACCGACACGGGGACGGGACAGGGCTACAACGAGCAGTACTTC | CATDTGTGQGYNEQYF | TRBV2 | - | TRBD1 | TRBJ2-7
TGTGCCAGCAGCTTAGACGCGGGATCCTACGAGCAGTACTTC | CASSLDAGSYEQYF | TRBV7-9 | - | - | TRBJ2-7
TGTGCCAGCAGGGAAGGGACAGCACAAGGAAACACCATATATTTT | CASREGTAQGNTIYF | TRBV28 | - | TRBD1 | TRBJ1-3
TGTGCCAGCAGCTTCGACGAGAACACTGAAGCTTTCTTT | CASSFDENTEAFF | TRBV11-2 | few | - | TRBJ1-1
TGTGCCAGCAGCCAAGAGGCAGGACAGGGGGGGAATGAGCAGTTCTTC | CASSQEAGQGGNEQFF | TRBV4-2 | few | TRBD1 | TRBJ2-1
TGTGCCACCAGCAGAGGAGGGGGGGTTCAGCCCCAGCATTTT | CATSRGGGVQPQHF | TRBV15 | - | - | TRBJ1-5
TGTGCCAGCAGCTTCGGACAGGGGGCGGATACGCAGTATTTT | CASSFGQGADTQYF | TRBV7-9 | once | TRBD1 | TRBJ2-3
TGTGCCAGCAGCGCGACGCCTAATGAGCAGTTCTTC | CASSATPNEQFF | TRBV7-3 | - | - | TRBJ2-1
TGTGCCACCAGCAGCACCAGGGCGAACACCGGGGAGCTGTTTTTT | CATSSTRANTGELFF | TRBV15 | - | - | TRBJ2-2
TGTGCCAGCAGTTACGGCAGGGGGGCAGATACGCAGTATTTT | CASSYGRGADTQYF | TRBV6-5 | - | - | TRBJ2-3
TGTGCCAGCAGCTCATCAGCGGGGAGCTCCTACAATGAGCAGTTCTTC | CASSSSAGSSYNEQFF | TRBV28 | - | TRBD2 | TRBJ2-1
TGTGCCAGCAGCCAAGAGAACCAGCCCCAGCATTTT | CASSQENQPQHF | TRBV4-2 | - | - | TRBJ1-5
TGTGCCAGCCGACCTGTAGTTAATGAAAAACTGTTTTTT | CASRPVVNEKLFF | TRBV28 | - | - | TRBJ1-4
TGTGCCAGCAGCCCTAATACAGGGCTCGGTGAGCAGTTCTTC | CASSPNTGLGEQFF | TRBV28 | few | - | TRBJ2-1
TGTGCCAGCAGCTTACAAGCGGATGGGGGCTACACCTTC | CASSLQADGGYTF | TRBV7-8 | - | - | TRBJ1-2
TGTGCCAGCTCACCAGGACAGGGAAGTGGCACTGAAGCTTTCTTT | CASSPGQGSGTEAFF | TRBV18 | - | TRBD1 | TRBJ1-1
TGTGCTAGTGGTTTGGTACTGAACAATCAGCCCCAGCATTTT | CASGLVLNNQPQHF | TRBV12-5 | few | - | TRBJ1-5
TGTGCCAGCAGTCAGCGGGGGGAGGAGCAGTTCTTC | CASSQRGEEQFF | TRBV28 | - | TRBD2 | TRBJ2-1
TGTGCCTGGAGCGCCGGGACACCCTATAGCAATCAGCCCCAGCATTTT | CAWSAGTPYSNQPQHF | TRBV30 | - | - | TRBJ1-5
TGTGCCAGCAACGACGAGAGCGGGAGGGCCTGGTACGAGCAGTACTTC | CASNDESGRAWYEQYF | TRBV7-9 | few | TRBD2 | TRBJ2-7
TGTGCCAGCTCCCGGGGCGAAGGAAACACCATATATTTT | CASSRGEGNTIYF | TRBV18 | - | - | TRBJ1-3
TGTGCCAGCAGTGCAACATCGGGGAACACCATATATTTT | CASSATSGNTIYF | TRBV6-6 | - | - | TRBJ1-3